This T cell receptor beta chain derives from a study of cytotoxic CD8 clonotypes in ibrutinib-treated CLL. Overall study context: Among the samples, the mean was roughly 260,000 productive templates and fewer than 95,000 productive rearrangements.

Generated by immunoSEQ multiplex PCR, the TCRdb table keeps only in-frame clones and is missing some. The repertoire holds 200,000 to 250,000 clones, with roughly 65% as singletons. Extraction of 1.5 to 2.5 micrograms of genomic DNA from cryopreserved PBMCs supplied material for TCR beta libraries. In its sample, this clone was seen a few times. The germline CDR1 and CDR2 sequences are SNHLY and FYNNEI. The CDR3 has 13 amino acids. The germline V and J ends were trimmed by 1 base and 0 bases, with 4 bases remaining between them. The sequence came from a human donor with chronic lymphocytic leukemia. The sample in question was PBMCs, obtained after 12 months of ibrutinib treatment. The J gene is TRBJ2-7, the V gene TRBV2; D is unclear. The CDR3 loop is CASSEGGSYEQYF. CDR3 coding DNA: TGTGCCAGCAGTGAAGGCGGCTCCTACGAGCAGTACTTC.